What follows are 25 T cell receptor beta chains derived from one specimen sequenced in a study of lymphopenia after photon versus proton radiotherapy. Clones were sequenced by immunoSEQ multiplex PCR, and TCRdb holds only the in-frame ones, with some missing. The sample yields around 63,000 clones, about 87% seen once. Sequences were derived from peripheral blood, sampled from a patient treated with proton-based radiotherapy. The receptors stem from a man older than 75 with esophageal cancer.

CDR3 residues: CASSLMGGSYEQYF. CDR3 DNA sequence: TGTGCCAGCAGCTTAATGGGGGGGTCCTACGAGCAGTACTTC. The V call is TRBV7-3, the J call TRBJ2-7; 7 nucleotides match TRBD2. This CDR3 spans 14 amino acids. The V gene end was trimmed by 1 base and the J gene end by 1 base; junction bases not matched to a gene: 1. From germline, CDR1 is SGHTA and CDR2 FQGTGA.

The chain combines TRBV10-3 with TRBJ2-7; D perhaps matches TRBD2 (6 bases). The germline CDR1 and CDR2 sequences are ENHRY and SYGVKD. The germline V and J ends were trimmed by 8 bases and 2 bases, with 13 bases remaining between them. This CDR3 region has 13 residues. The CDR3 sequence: CAIGASGAYEQYF. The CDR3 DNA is TGTGCCATCGGGGCATCGGGGGCCTACGAGCAGTACTTC.

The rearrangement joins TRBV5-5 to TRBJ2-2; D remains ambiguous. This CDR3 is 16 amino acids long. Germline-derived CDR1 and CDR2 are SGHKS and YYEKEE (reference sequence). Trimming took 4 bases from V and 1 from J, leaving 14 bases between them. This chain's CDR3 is CASSHSRVLNTGELFF. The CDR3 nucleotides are TGTGCCAGCAGCCATTCCCGGGTCCTGAACACCGGGGAGCTGTTTTTT.

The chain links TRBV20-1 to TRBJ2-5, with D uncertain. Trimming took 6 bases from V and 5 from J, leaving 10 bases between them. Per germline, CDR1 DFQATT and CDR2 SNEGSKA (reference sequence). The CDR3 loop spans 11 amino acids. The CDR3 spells CSAGEGETQYF. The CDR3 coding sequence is TGCAGTGCGGGCGAAGGCGAGACCCAGTACTTC.

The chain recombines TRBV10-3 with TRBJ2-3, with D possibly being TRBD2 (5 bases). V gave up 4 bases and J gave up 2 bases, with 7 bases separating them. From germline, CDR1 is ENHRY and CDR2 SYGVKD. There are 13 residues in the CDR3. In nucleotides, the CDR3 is TGTGCCATCAGTGTCGGGGACACAGATACGCAGTATTTT. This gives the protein CAISVGDTDTQYF.

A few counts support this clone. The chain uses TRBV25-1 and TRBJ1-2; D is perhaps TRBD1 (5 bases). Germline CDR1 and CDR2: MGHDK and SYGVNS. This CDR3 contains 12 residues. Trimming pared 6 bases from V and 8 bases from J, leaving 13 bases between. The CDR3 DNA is TGTGCCAGCAGCGGGACCTCAACCGGCTACACCTTC. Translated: CASSGTSTGYTF.

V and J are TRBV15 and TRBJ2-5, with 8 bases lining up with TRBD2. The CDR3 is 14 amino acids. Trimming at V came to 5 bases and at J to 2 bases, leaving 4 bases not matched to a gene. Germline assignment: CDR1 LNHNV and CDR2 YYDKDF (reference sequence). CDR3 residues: CATSRGRFQETQYF. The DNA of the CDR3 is TGTGCCACCAGCCGCGGGAGGTTTCAAGAGACCCAGTACTTC. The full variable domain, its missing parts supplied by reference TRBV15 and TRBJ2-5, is DAMVIQNPRYQVTQFGKPVTLSCSQTLNHNVMYWYQQKSSQAPKLLFHYYDKDFNNEADTPDNFQSRRPNTSFCFLDIRSPGLGDTAMYLCATSRGRFQETQYFGPGTRLLVL.

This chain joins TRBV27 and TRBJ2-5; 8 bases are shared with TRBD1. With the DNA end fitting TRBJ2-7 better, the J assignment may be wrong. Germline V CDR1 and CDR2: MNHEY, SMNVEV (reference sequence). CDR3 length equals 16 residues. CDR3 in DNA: TGTGCCAGCAGTTCTCCGGGGCAGGGGGCCTCATACGAGCAGTACTTC. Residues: CASSSPGQGASYEQYF.

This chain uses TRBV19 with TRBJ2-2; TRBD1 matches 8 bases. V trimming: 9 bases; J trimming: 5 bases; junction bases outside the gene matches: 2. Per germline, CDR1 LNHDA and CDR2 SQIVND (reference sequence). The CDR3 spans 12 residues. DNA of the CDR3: TGTGCCAGCCGACAGGGGACCGGGGAGCTGTTTTTT. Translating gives CASRQGTGELFF.

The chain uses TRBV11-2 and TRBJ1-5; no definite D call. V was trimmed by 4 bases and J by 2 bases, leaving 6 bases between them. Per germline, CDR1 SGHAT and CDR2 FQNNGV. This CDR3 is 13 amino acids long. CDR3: CASSSHGNQPQHF. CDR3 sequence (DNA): TGTGCCAGCAGCTCGCATGGCAATCAGCCCCAGCATTTT. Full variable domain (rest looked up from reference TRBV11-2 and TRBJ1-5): EAGVAQSPRYKIIEKRQSVAFWCNPISGHATLYWYQQILGQGPKLLIQFQNNGVVDDSQLPKDRFSAERLKGVDSTLKIQPAKLEDSAVYLCASSSHGNQPQHFGDGTRLSIL.

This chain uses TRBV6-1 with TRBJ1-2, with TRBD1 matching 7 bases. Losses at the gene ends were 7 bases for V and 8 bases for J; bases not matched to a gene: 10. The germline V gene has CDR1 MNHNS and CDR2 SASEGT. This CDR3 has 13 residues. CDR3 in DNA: TGTGCCAGCAATCCCCACAGGGGTTTGGGCTACACCTTC. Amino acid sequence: CASNPHRGLGYTF.

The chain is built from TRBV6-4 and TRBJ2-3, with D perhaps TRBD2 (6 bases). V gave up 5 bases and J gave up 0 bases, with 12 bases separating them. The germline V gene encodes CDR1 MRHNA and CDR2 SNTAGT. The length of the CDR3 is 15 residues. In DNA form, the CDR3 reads TGTGCCAGCAGTCCCGGGACTTTAAGCACAGATACGCAGTATTTT. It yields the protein CASSPGTLSTDTQYF.

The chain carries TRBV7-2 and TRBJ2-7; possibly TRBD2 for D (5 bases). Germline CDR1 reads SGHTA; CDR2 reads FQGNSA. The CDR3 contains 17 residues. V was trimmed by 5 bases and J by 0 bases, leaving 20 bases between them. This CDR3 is CASSPFPGIRLSYEQYF. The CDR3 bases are TGTGCCAGCAGCCCCTTCCCGGGGATCAGGCTCTCCTACGAGCAGTACTTC.

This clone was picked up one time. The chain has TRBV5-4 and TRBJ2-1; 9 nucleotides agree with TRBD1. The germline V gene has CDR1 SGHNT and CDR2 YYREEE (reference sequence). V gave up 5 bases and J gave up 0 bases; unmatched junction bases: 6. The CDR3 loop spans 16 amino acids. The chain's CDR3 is CASRPGQGRSYNEQFF. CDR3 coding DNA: TGTGCCAGCAGACCAGGACAGGGGCGCTCCTACAATGAGCAGTTCTTC.

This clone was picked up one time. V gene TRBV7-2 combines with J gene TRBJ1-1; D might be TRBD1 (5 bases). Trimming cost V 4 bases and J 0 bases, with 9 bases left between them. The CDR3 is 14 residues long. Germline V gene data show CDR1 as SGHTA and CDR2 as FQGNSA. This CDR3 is CASSSDTMNTEAFF. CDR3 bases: TGTGCCAGCAGCTCGGACACCATGAACACTGAAGCTTTCTTT.

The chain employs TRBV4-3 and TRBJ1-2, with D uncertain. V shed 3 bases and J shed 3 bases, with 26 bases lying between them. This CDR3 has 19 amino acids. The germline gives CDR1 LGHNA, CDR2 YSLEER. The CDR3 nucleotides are TGCGCCAGCAGCCACCCCGTGCAGGCCGGGCGCAACTTTGACTATGGCTACACCTTC. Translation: CASSHPVQAGRNFDYGYTF.

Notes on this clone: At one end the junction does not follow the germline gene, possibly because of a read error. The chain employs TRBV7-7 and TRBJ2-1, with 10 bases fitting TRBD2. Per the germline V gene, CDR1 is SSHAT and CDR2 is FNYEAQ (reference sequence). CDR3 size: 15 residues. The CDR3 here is CASSVQLAGFSEQFF. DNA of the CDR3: TGTGCTAGCAGCGTTCAACTAGCGGGGTTCAGTGAGCAGTTCTTC.

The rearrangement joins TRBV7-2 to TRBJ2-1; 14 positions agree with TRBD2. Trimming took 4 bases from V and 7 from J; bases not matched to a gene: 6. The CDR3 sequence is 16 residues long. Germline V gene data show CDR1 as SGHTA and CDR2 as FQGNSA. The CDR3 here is CASSWGLAGARNEQFF. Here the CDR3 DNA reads TGTGCCAGCAGCTGGGGACTAGCGGGAGCAAGGAATGAGCAGTTCTTC.

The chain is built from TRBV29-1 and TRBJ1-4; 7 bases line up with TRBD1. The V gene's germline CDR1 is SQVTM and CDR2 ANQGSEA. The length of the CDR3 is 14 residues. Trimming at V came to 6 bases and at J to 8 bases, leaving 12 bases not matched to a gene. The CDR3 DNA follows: TGCAGCGTGGGGTCCAGGGGGTCGGGAGAAAAACTGTTTTTT. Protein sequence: CSVGSRGSGEKLFF. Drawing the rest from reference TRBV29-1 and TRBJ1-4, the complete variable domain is SAVISQKPSRDICQRGTSLTIQCQVDSQVTMMFWYRQQPGQSLTLIATANQGSEATYESGFVIDKFPISRPNLTFSTLTVSNMSPEDSSIYLCSVGSRGSGEKLFFGSGTQLSVL.

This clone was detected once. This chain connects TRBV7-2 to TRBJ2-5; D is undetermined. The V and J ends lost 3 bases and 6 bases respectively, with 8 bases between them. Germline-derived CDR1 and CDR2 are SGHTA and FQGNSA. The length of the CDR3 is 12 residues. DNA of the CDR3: TGTGCCAGCAGCTTTTCAGAACAGACCCAGTACTTC. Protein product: CASSFSEQTQYF.

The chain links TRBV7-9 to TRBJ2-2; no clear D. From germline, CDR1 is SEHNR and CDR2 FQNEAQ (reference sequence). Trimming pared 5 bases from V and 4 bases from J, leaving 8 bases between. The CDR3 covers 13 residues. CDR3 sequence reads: CASSAYLTGELFF. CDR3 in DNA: TGTGCCAGCAGCGCCTACCTCACCGGGGAGCTGTTTTTT.

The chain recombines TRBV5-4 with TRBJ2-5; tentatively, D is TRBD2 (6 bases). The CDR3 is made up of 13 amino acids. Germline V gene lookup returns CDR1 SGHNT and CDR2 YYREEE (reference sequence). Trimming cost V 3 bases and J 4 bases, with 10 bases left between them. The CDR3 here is CASSSSGGETQYF. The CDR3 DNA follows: TGTGCCAGCAGCTCATCCGGGGGAGAGACCCAGTACTTC.

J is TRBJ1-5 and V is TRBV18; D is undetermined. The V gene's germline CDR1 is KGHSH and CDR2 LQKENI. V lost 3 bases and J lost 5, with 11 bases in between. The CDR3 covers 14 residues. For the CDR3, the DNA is TGTGCCAGCTCACCCCAACCTGGGGATCAGCCCCAGCATTTT. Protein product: CASSPQPGDQPQHF. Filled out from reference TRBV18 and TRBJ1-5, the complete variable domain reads NAGVMQNPRHLVRRRGQEARLRCSPMKGHSHVYWYRQLPEEGLKFMVYLQKENIIDESGMPKERFSAEFPKEGPSILRIQQVVRGDSAAYFCASSPQPGDQPQHFGDGTRLSIL.

This CDR3 is CASRQQGSYNEQFF. The DNA of the CDR3 is TGTGCCAGTAGGCAACAGGGGTCCTACAATGAGCAGTTCTTC. V is TRBV19 and J is TRBJ2-1; 7 positions match TRBD1. Germline loops: CDR1 LNHDA, CDR2 SQIVND (reference sequence). The CDR3 is 14 amino acids. Trimming cost V 6 bases and J 1 base; bases outside gene matches: 3.

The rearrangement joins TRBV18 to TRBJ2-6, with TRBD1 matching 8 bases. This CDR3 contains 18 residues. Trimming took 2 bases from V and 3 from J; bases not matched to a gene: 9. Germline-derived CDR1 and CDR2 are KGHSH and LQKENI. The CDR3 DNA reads TGTGCCAGCTCACCAAGCGGCAGGGGGCTGGGTGGGGCCAACGTCCTGACTTTC. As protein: CASSPSGRGLGGANVLTF.